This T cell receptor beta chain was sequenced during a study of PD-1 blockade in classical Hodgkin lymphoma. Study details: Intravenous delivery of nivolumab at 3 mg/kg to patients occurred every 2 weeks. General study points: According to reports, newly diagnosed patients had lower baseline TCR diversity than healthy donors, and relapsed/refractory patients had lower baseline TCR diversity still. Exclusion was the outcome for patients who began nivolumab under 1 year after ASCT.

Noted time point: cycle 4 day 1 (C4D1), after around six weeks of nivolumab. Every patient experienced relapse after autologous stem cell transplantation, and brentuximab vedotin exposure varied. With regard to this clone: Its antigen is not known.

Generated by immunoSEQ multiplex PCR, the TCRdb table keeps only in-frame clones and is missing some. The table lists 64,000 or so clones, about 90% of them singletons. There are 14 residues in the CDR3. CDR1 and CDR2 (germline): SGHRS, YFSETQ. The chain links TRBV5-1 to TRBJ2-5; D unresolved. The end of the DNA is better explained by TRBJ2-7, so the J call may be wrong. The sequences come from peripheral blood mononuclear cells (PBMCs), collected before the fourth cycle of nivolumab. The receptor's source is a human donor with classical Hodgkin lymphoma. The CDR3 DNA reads TGCGCCAGCAGCAAAGACGAAAACCTCTACGAGCAGTACTTC. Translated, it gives CASSKDENLYEQYF.